The sequence of this T cell receptor beta chain was determined in a study of cytomegalovirus exposure and HLA in healthy donors. On this clone: The antigen is unknown.

Whole-study results and caveats: The authors enumerated roughly 160 TCR beta chains as linked to cytomegalovirus. A few chains tied to CMV proved CMV antigen-specific in vitro. The classifier reportedly diagnosed cytomegalovirus status with high specificity and sensitivity.

The donors were in the approximately 120-subject validation cohort, distinct from the approximately 670-subject first cohort. This CDR3 region has 16 residues. V was pared by 4 bases and J by 3 bases, with 9 bases of the junction left unmatched. Germline V CDR1 and CDR2: SEHNR, FQNEAQ (reference sequence). Libraries were prepared by immunoSEQ multiplex PCR; TCRdb keeps only in-frame clonotypes and omits some of them. The sample has just over 80,000 clones; about 96% are singletons. The rearrangement uses TRBV7-9 and TRBJ1-2; 9 bases agree with TRBD1. The sequence was obtained from a woman under 30 in good health and CMV-seronegative. Material for sequencing was PBMCs. The chain's CDR3 is CASSSLPGQGDYGYTF. The CDR3 nucleotides read TGTGCCAGCAGCTCCCTTCCGGGACAGGGAGACTATGGCTACACCTTC.